These 21 T cell receptor beta chains originate from one sample sequenced in a study of T cell responses to AZD1222 COVID-19 vaccine (dated by TCRdb to 2020 to 2022). The time point label on this specimen signifies: baseline before first vaccination. The library was produced with the immunoSEQ multiplex PCR assay. Drawn from immuneACCESS, this table holds only the in-frame rearrangements with V and J called that TCRdb kept. Clones are partly lost; checked studies trace under half to an unresolved V gene and leave the rest unexplained. Present in this sample are tens of thousands of clones, approximately 84% of which were seen just once. The ten largest clonotypes hold around 16% of the sample. This specimen was peripheral blood, taken on day 0 of AZD1222 vaccination. These TCRs come from an adult in good health.

J is TRBJ2-2 and V is TRBV2, with D tentatively TRBD1 or TRBD2 (5 bases each). There are 14 residues in the CDR3. Deletions cut 7 bases from V and 1 base from J, with 10 bases between. Germline loops: CDR1 SNHLY, CDR2 FYNNEI. The CDR3 region is CASTSGRNTGELFF. The CDR3 DNA sequence: TGTGCCAGCACCTCGGGACGGAACACCGGGGAGCTGTTTTTT.

The J gene is TRBJ2-5, the V gene TRBV28; the match to TRBD2 covers 8 bases. The CDR3 consists of 16 residues. The V gene end was trimmed by 5 bases and the J gene end by 1 base; junction bases not matched to a gene: 9. CDR1 and CDR2 from the germline V gene are MDHEN and SYDVKM. The CDR3 reads CASSLPGGRAQETQYF. For the CDR3, the DNA is TGTGCCAGCAGTCTCCCGGGGGGGAGGGCCCAAGAGACCCAGTACTTC.

The V and J genes are TRBV18 and TRBJ1-1, with D unresolved. This CDR3 has 14 amino acids. The V gene lost 3 bases and the J gene lost 0 bases, with 8 bases spanning the gap. Germline values: CDR1 KGHSH, CDR2 LQKENI. The CDR3 loop is CASSPYEMNTEAFF. The CDR3 coding sequence is TGTGCCAGCTCACCGTATGAGATGAACACTGAAGCTTTCTTT.

This chain joins TRBV7-3 and TRBJ1-1, with a weak D call TRBD1 (5 bases). Germline CDR1 SGHTA, CDR2 FQGTGA. The V end was cut by 0 bases, the J end by 0 bases, with 8 bases between. The CDR3 runs to 15 residues. CDR3 in amino acids: CASSLTSGLNTEAFF. CDR3 DNA: TGTGCCAGCAGCTTAACATCAGGGCTGAACACTGAAGCTTTCTTT.

This chain joins TRBV20-1 and TRBJ2-1, with D possibly being TRBD1 or TRBD2 (6 bases each). Germline-derived CDR1 and CDR2 are DFQATT and SNEGSKA (reference sequence). V lost 3 bases to trimming and J lost 1 base, with 13 bases between them. The CDR3 is made up of 15 amino acids. The CDR3 sequence is CSASKTGGSYNEQFF. The CDR3 region has the DNA TGCAGTGCTAGTAAGACAGGAGGGTCCTACAATGAGCAGTTCTTC.

This clone was observed a single time. The CDR3 sequence is CASRQLESSYNEQFF. The DNA for the CDR3 is TGTGCCAGCAGACAATTAGAGAGCTCCTACAATGAGCAGTTCTTC. The chain is built from TRBV6-5 and TRBJ2-1; D call uncertain. In germline, CDR1 is MNHEY, CDR2 SVGAGI. Deletions cut 6 bases from V and 0 bases from J, with 12 bases between. This CDR3 is 15 amino acids long.

V is TRBV9 and J is TRBJ1-1; possible D gene TRBD1, 6 bases. Germline V gene lookup returns CDR1 SGDLS and CDR2 YYNGEE. The V gene lost 0 bases and the J gene lost 3 bases, with 18 bases spanning the gap. CDR3 length: 17 amino acids. The CDR3 is CASSVDDSGASDTEAFF. The CDR3 nucleotides are TGTGCCAGCAGCGTAGATGATTCGGGGGCGTCGGACACTGAAGCTTTCTTT. Complete variable domain (other parts from reference TRBV9 and TRBJ1-1): DSGVTQTPKHLITATGQRVTLRCSPRSGDLSVYWYQQSLDQGLQFLIQYYNGEERAKGNILERFSAQQFPDLHSELNLSSLELGDSALYFCASSVDDSGASDTEAFFGQGTRLTVV.

The chain couples TRBV5-6 to TRBJ2-1, with D perhaps matching TRBD1 (6 bases). Deletions cut 0 bases from V and 2 bases from J, with 12 bases between. Germline CDR1 reads SGHDT; CDR2 reads YYEEEE. The CDR3 runs to 16 residues. The CDR3 nucleotides are TGTGCCAGCAGCTTGGATACCGGGACAACCTACAATGAGCAGTTCTTC. Translating gives CASSLDTGTTYNEQFF.

This clone was picked up a small number of times. The rearrangement joins TRBV5-6 to TRBJ1-2; D ambiguous. V lost 0 bases and J 5 bases, leaving 8 bases between the germline ends. The CDR3 length is 13 residues. The germline V gene has CDR1 SGHDT and CDR2 YYEEEE. CDR3 sequence reads: CASSLAGLYGYTF. The CDR3 DNA sequence: TGTGCCAGCAGCTTGGCAGGTCTTTATGGCTACACCTTC.

J is TRBJ1-2 and V is TRBV4-1; no firm D call. V lost 1 base and J lost 0, with 0 bases in between. Germline V gene sequence: CDR1 MGHRA, CDR2 YSYEKL. The CDR3 has 12 amino acids. Here the CDR3 DNA reads TGCGCCAGCAGCCAAGCTAACTATGGCTACACCTTC. It is translated as CASSQANYGYTF.

V usage is TRBV4-1 and J usage is TRBJ2-1, with D uncertain. Per germline, CDR1 MGHRA and CDR2 YSYEKL. V dropped 0 bases and J dropped 4 bases, with 10 bases sitting between them. CDR3 length equals 15 residues. The CDR3 sequence is CASSQDLVPYNEQFF. The CDR3 bases are TGCGCCAGCAGCCAAGACCTAGTCCCTTACAATGAGCAGTTCTTC.

The chain joins TRBV5-6 to TRBJ1-1, with 12 bases aligning to TRBD1. The V and J ends lost 2 bases and 1 base, in that order; junction bases with no gene match: 3. This CDR3 region has 16 residues. Germline-derived CDR1 and CDR2 are SGHDT and YYEEEE. For the CDR3, the DNA is TGTGCCAGCAGCTTCGGGACAGGGGGCCGGAACACTGAAGCTTTCTTT. This translates into CASSFGTGGRNTEAFF. Variable domain in full (rest from reference TRBV5-6 and TRBJ1-1): DAGVTQSPTHLIKTRGQQVTLRCSPKSGHDTVSWYQQALGQGPQFIFQYYEEEERQRGNFPDRFSGHQFPNYSSELNVNALLLGDSALYLCASSFGTGGRNTEAFFGQGTRLTVV.

The V call is TRBV28, the J call TRBJ2-5, with 11 positions matching TRBD1. The CDR3 runs 16 residues. Losses at the gene ends were 6 bases for V and 2 bases for J; bases not matched to a gene: 8. CDR1 and CDR2 (germline): MDHEN, SYDVKM. CDR3 in amino acids: CASRPGTGGRQETQYF. In nucleotides, the CDR3 is TGTGCCAGCAGACCCGGGACAGGGGGTCGGCAAGAGACCCAGTACTTC.

In the case of this clone: Additional DNA sequences in this sample encode the identical CDR3. The rearrangement joins TRBV29-1 to TRBJ1-2; D not resolved. Per the germline V gene, CDR1 is SQVTM and CDR2 is ANQGSEA. Deletions cut 1 base from V and 2 bases from J, with 5 bases between. The CDR3 totals 12 residues. CDR3 amino acids: CSVEAGNYGYTF. The CDR3 DNA follows: TGCAGCGTTGAAGCGGGAAACTATGGCTACACCTTC.

V and J are TRBV10-3 and TRBJ1-2, with D maybe TRBD1 (6 bases). Between the trimmed V and J ends, which lost 8 bases and 2 bases, there was a span of 15 bases. Per germline, CDR1 ENHRY and CDR2 SYGVKD. This CDR3 comprises 14 residues. DNA of the CDR3: TGTGCCATCTATGTGACAGGAAGGAACTATGGCTACACCTTC. It encodes CAIYVTGRNYGYTF.

The CDR3 loop reads CASSLGQGSTDTQYF. The CDR3 DNA is TGTGCCAGCAGCCTGGGGCAGGGGAGCACAGATACGCAGTATTTT. This chain uses TRBV11-1 with TRBJ2-3; tentative D call: TRBD1 (6 bases). CDR1 and CDR2 from the germline V gene are SGHAT and FQDESV (reference sequence). V was trimmed by 5 bases and J by 0 bases, leaving 12 bases between them. This CDR3 comprises 15 residues.

This rearrangement joins TRBV25-1 to TRBJ1-2, with a weak D call TRBD1 (5 bases). The germline gives CDR1 MGHDK, CDR2 SYGVNS. V was trimmed by 4 bases and J by 3 bases, leaving 21 bases between them. The CDR3 totals 17 residues. The CDR3 nucleotides are TGTGCCAGCAGTGGAAGTAAGGGGTCTCCGCGGGACTATGGCTACACCTTC. It yields the protein CASSGSKGSPRDYGYTF.

J is TRBJ2-3 and V is TRBV19, with D unresolved. V lost 5 bases and J lost 3, with 3 bases in between. CDR3 length: 11 amino acids. Germline V gives CDR1 LNHDA, CDR2 SQIVND (reference sequence). The chain's CDR3 is CASSWTDTQYF. The CDR3 DNA follows: TGTGCCAGTAGTTGGACAGATACGCAGTATTTT.

The chain uses TRBV4-1 and TRBJ1-1; D gene unclear. Germline V gene sequence: CDR1 MGHRA, CDR2 YSYEKL. The CDR3 extends over 13 amino acids. V lost 1 base to trimming and J lost 0 bases, with 3 bases between them. CDR3 sequence (DNA): TGCGCCAGCAGCCAAGTTCTGAACACTGAAGCTTTCTTT. As protein: CASSQVLNTEAFF.

The V gene is TRBV6-1, the J gene TRBJ1-6; D is unresolved. Germline V lookup: CDR1 MNHNS, CDR2 SASEGT. Trimming removed 1 base from V and 7 bases from J, with 11 bases in between. This CDR3 region has 15 residues. CDR3 residues: CASSEGGSGNSPLHF. In DNA form, the CDR3 reads TGTGCCAGCAGTGAAGGGGGTTCGGGAAATTCACCCCTCCACTTT.

In regard to this clone: At one boundary the junction diverges from the germline segment, which might be a read error. The genes are TRBV7-7 and TRBJ2-5, with 11 bases aligning to TRBD2. The CDR3 runs 16 residues. Germline assignment: CDR1 SSHAT and CDR2 FNYEAQ (reference sequence). The CDR3 is CASSLETSGAGETQYF. CDR3 sequence (DNA): TGTGCTAGCAGCCTCGAGACTAGCGGGGCTGGGGAGACCCAGTACTTC.